The present T cell receptor beta chain was sequenced within a study of shared clonotypes between healthy human individuals. The wider study: Three plates each covered CD4 naive and memory; CD8 naive two, CD8 memory one.

Sequenced by immunoSEQ multiplex PCR; TCRdb stores in-frame clones only, minus some. The table shows 2,500,000 or so clones, with approximately 94% occurring only once. The CDR3 totals 17 residues. From germline, CDR1 is KGHSH and CDR2 LQKENI. Trimming took off 2 bases at V and 7 bases at J, with 20 bases between the two ends. The sample was naive CD4+ T cells from PBMCs. The sample's subset: CD45RA+ positively selected. V usage is TRBV18 and J usage is TRBJ2-2; TRBD2 is a possible D gene (5 bases). The source is a man younger than 30 in good health. Some clones in this sample may be carry-over from other donors' samples. The CDR3 sequence: CASSPGGSPTSFGELFF. In nucleotides, the CDR3 is TGTGCCAGCTCACCAGGAGGATCTCCCACGTCATTCGGGGAGCTGTTTTTT.